A selection of T cell receptor beta chains follows, all from one sample in a study of OX40 agonist ivuxolimab in advanced cancers. TCRdb's copy holds only in-frame clones and misses some; the assay was immunoSEQ multiplex PCR. The table has approximately 28,000 clones, around 87% seen once. Sequencing was performed on CD4+ or CD8+ T cells sorted from blood, taken in a trial of the OX40 agonist ivuxolimab. Source of these receptors: an adult with an advanced solid tumor such as melanoma, head and neck, liver or kidney cancer. CDR3s include the opening cysteine and the closing phenylalanine or tryptophan. The D gene is left open where the match is weak. Rows may omit the clone size; those that give it use once, few, many or a size class.

clone size	V gene	D gene	J gene	CDR3 DNA	CDR3 protein
NA	TRBV5-1	NA	TRBJ2-5	TGCGCCAGCAGCATCGGGAACCAAGAGACCCAGTACTTC	CASSIGNQETQYF
once	TRBV19	TRBD2	TRBJ2-1	TGTGCCAGTAGTCCCCGAGGTGGACTAGCGGGAGTTGCGAACTACAATGAGCAGTTCTTC	CASSPRGGLAGVANYNEQFF
few	TRBV7-9	NA	TRBJ1-2	TGTGCCAGCAGCTTAGGGGCAGGGCTGGGCTATGGCTACACCTTC	CASSLGAGLGYGYTF
NA	TRBV5-1	NA	TRBJ1-1	TGCGCCAGCAGCCCTATAGATCGGGCATACACTGAAGCTTTCTTT	CASSPIDRAYTEAFF
NA	TRBV19	NA	TRBJ2-5	TGTGCCAGTAGTATTTGGGCGGAAGAGACCCAGTACTTC	CASSIWAEETQYF
NA	TRBV12-5	NA	TRBJ1-3	TGTGCTAGTCTCCAGGGAGCTGGAAACACCATATATTTT	CASLQGAGNTIYF
few	TRBV4-2	TRBD2	TRBJ2-5	TGTGCCAGCAGCCAAGGGGCCCGGGAGGGAGAGACCCAGTACTTC	CASSQGAREGETQYF
NA	TRBV2	TRBD1	TRBJ2-7	TGTGCCAGCAAACAGGGGGTAGCCCCCTCCTACGAGCAGTACTTC	CASKQGVAPSYEQYF
NA	TRBV5-8	TRBD1	TRBJ1-2	TGTGCCAGCAGCTCCCAAGGGGGCATCTATGGCTACACCTTC	CASSSQGGIYGYTF
NA	TRBV5-1	NA	TRBJ2-1	TGCGCCAGCAGCTTGGCTAGGGAATTTGGGGTTTACAATGAGCAGTTCTTC	CASSLAREFGVYNEQFF
NA	TRBV5-1	NA	TRBJ2-1	TGCGCCAGCAGCTTGTCGACAAGCCGGGTGGATGAGCAGTTCTTC	CASSLSTSRVDEQFF
NA	TRBV7-6	NA	TRBJ2-1	TGTGCCAGCACCTTAGGGGTTAGAAGACTTGATGAGCAGTTCTTC	CASTLGVRRLDEQFF
NA	TRBV28	NA	TRBJ1-4	TGTGCCAGCAGTCTTGGACTGGCAACTAATGAAAAACTGTTTTTT	CASSLGLATNEKLFF
NA	TRBV19	NA	TRBJ1-1	TGTGCCAGTAGTATAGCCGACAGGAACACTGAAGCTTTCTTT	CASSIADRNTEAFF
NA	TRBV5-6	TRBD1	TRBJ2-3	TGTGCCAGCAGTCCCGGGACAGTCACAGATACGCAGTATTTT	CASSPGTVTDTQYF
NA	TRBV6-1	TRBD2	TRBJ2-7	TGTGCCAGCAGTGTATCGGGCGGGAGCTTGACCTACGAGCAGTACTTC	CASSVSGGSLTYEQYF
NA	TRBV19	NA	TRBJ2-2	TGTGCCAGTAGTAACTATGGGGAGCTGTTTTTT	CASSNYGELFF
NA	TRBV14	NA	TRBJ2-1	TGTGCCAGCAGCCAAAGATCAGGGTGGAATGAGCAGTTCTTC	CASSQRSGWNEQFF
NA	TRBV5-1	TRBD2	TRBJ2-1	TGCGCCAGCAGCGCCCAGGGACTAGCGGGAGTCGATGAGCAGTTCTTC	CASSAQGLAGVDEQFF
few	TRBV9	NA	TRBJ1-1	TGTGCCAGCAGCGTAGACCTTGGCGGGGCTGAAGCTTTCTTT	CASSVDLGGAEAFF
NA	TRBV19	NA	TRBJ2-1	TGTGCCAGTAGTATACTAGCCAATGAGCAGTTCTTC	CASSILANEQFF
NA	TRBV11-2	NA	TRBJ2-2	TGTGCCAGCAGCCCCCTCAGGGACGGTACCGGGGAGCTGTTTTTT	CASSPLRDGTGELFF
NA	TRBV15	NA	TRBJ2-7	TGTGCCACGAGTAGATTTGACTATACCTACGAGCAGTACTTC	CATSRFDYTYEQYF
NA	TRBV11-2	TRBD1	TRBJ2-3	TGTGCCAGCACCTTAACAGGGGCTACTAGCACAGATACGCAGTATTTT	CASTLTGATSTDTQYF
NA	TRBV5-1	NA	TRBJ1-1	TGCGCCAGCAGCCAGGACACGAACACTGAAGCTTTCTTT	CASSQDTNTEAFF
NA	TRBV10-3	TRBD1	TRBJ2-7	TGTGCCACAGGGACAGGGGCGGGGACCTACGAGCAGTACTTC	CATGTGAGTYEQYF
NA	TRBV28	NA	TRBJ2-1	TGTGCCAGCAGTTTGGCCGGGAGAGTATACAATGAGCAGTTCTTC	CASSLAGRVYNEQFF
NA	TRBV2	NA	TRBJ1-4	TGTGCCAGCCGGATAGACAGGATGGGTGAAAAACTGTTTTTT	CASRIDRMGEKLFF
NA	TRBV6-5	NA	TRBJ1-6	TGTGCCAGCTGTCGTCGGGGAAATTCACCCCTCCACTTT	CASCRRGNSPLHF
NA	TRBV27	NA	TRBJ1-1	TGTGCCAGCAGTTCTACCCTACAGGGTTTCTCTGAAGCTTTCTTT	CASSSTLQGFSEAFF
NA	TRBV21-1	NA	TRBJ2-7	TGTGCCAGCAGCAAAGGGGCCCTAGCGGGAGAAAGTGAGCAGTACTTC	CASSKGALAGESEQYF
NA	TRBV5-5	NA	TRBJ2-5	TGTGCCAGCAGCTCATTAGTTTACCAAGAGACCCAGTACTTC	CASSSLVYQETQYF